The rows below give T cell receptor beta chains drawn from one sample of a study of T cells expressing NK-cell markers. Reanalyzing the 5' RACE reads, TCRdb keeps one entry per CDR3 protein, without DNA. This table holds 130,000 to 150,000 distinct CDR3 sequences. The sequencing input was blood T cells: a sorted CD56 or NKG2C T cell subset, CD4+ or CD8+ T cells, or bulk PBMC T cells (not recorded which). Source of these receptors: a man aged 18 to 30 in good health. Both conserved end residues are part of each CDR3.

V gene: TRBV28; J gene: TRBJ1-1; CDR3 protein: CASSPDREAFF
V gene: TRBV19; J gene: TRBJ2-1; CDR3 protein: CASSTWKDGEQFF
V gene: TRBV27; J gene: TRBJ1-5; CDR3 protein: CASRLFWGSNQPQHF
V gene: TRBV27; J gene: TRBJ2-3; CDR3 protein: CASSLSTFTDTQYF
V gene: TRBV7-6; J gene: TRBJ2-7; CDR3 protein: CASSPGSGQGDEQYF
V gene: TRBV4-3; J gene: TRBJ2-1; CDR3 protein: CASSQDRGTSRSEQFF
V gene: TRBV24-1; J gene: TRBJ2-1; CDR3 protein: CATEGRPSYNEQFF
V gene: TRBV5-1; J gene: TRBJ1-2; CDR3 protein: CASSPTAGLRDYGYTF
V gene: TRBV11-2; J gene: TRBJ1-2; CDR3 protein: CASSLPDNYGYTF
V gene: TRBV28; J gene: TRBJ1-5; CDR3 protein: CASSQQGAWGNQPQHF
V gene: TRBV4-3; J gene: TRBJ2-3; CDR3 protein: CASSLGLAGGGTDTQYF
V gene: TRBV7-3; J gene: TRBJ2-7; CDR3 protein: CASSSFYPTGVGEQYF
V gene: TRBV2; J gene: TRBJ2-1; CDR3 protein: CASGEGAYNEQFF
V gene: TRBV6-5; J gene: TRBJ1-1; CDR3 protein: CASSYSKASDLRTEAFF
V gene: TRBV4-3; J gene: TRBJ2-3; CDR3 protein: CASSQEARVNTDTQYF
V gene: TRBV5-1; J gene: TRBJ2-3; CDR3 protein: CASTLRGRDKTDTQYF
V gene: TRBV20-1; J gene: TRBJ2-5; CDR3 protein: CSAGTSQRELWETQYF
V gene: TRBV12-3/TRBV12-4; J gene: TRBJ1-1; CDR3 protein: CASSLYPGQGVTEAFF
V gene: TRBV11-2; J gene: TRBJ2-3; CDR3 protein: CASSLIPENTDTQYF
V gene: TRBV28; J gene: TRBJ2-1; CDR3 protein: CASSFGTTVREQFF
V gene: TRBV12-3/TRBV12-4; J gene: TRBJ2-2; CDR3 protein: CASSSAGPNTGELFF
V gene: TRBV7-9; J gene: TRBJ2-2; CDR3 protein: CASSPREGLNTGELFF
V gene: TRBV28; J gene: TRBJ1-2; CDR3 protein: CASSLSQGAGYTF
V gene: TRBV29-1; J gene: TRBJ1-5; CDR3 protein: CSVESGDNQPQHF
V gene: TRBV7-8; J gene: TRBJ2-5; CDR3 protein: CASRTLGDSPKETQYF
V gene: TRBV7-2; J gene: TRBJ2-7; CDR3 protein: CASSLDTGTGFHEQYF
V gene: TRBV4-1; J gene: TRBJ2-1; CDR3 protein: CASSQHWGTSGFYNEQFF